This T cell receptor (beta chain) was captured by sequencing in a study of beta chain features in type 1 diabetes. Study-level background: No age, gender or cell yield differences were seen between patients and healthy donors. Broader study findings: There were fewer insertions and more deletions at the VDJ junctions of type 1 diabetes patients. There was a moderate but significant shortening of TCRB CDR3s in all four CD4+ subsets of Type 1 diabetes patients.

Expressed TCRB transcripts got sequenced, as all isolated RNA was reverse transcribed. Average reads for naive, central memory and regulatory T cell samples were several million. Libraries were prepared by immunoSEQ multiplex PCR; TCRdb keeps only in-frame clonotypes and omits some of them. This sample has more than 300,000 clones, with over 10% found just once. About this clone itself: What it binds is not known.

Sorting that relied on CD45RO/CCR7/CD25/CD127/CD95/CD27 yielded CD4+ naive, central memory, regulatory and stem cell-like memory cells. The germline gives CDR1 SGHRS, CDR2 YFSETQ. The length of the CDR3 is 13 residues. Trimming pared 9 bases from V and 0 bases from J, leaving 13 bases between. This sequence originates from a woman aged 18-29 years with type 1 diabetes. What was sequenced was naive CD4+ T cells from blood. This sequence joins TRBV5-1 and TRBJ2-7; tentative D call: TRBD1 (5 bases). The CDR3: CAIPQVSSYEQYF. CDR3 coding DNA: TGCGCCATCCCACAGGTGAGCTCCTACGAGCAGTACTTC.